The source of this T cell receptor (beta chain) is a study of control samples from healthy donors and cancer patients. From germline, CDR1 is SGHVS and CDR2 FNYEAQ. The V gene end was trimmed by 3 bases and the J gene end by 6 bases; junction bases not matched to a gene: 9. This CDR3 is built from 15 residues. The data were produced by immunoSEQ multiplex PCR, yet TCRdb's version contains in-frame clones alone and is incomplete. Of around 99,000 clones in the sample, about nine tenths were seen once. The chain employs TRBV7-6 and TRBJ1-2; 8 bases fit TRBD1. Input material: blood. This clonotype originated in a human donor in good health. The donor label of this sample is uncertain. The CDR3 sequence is CASSLRSGGGNGYTF. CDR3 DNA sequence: TGTGCCAGCAGCTTGAGGTCAGGGGGCGGGAATGGCTACACCTTC.